One sample yielded the 15 T cell receptor beta chains listed below, sequenced in a study of T cell responses to AZD1222 COVID-19 vaccine. Clones were read by immunoSEQ multiplex PCR, and TCRdb kept only the in-frame ones, dropping some. This sample has 95,000 to 150,000 clones, with roughly 92% found just once. Sequencing used peripheral blood, obtained on day 0 of AZD1222 vaccination. The receptors derive from an adult in good health.

The V and J genes are TRBV30 and TRBJ1-1; no clear D. Germline V gene sequence: CDR1 GTSNPN, CDR2 SVGIG (reference sequence). The V end lost 2 bases, the J end lost 7 bases, and 8 bases lay between the germline ends. The CDR3 runs to 11 residues. CDR3 nucleotides: TGTGCCTGGAGTTTACTGGGTGAAGCTTTCTTT. It yields the protein CAWSLLGEAFF.

This clone was seen only a few times. The chain has TRBV4-2 and TRBJ2-3; the match to TRBD2 covers 12 bases. Trimming removed 0 bases from V and 4 bases from J; junction bases left unmatched: 2. CDR1 and CDR2 from the germline V gene are LGHNA and YNFKEQ. The length of the CDR3 is 16 residues. CDR3 loop: CASSQDLAGGPDTQYF. CDR3 bases: TGTGCCAGCAGCCAAGATCTAGCGGGAGGGCCAGATACGCAGTATTTT.

The rearrangement links TRBV5-1 to TRBJ1-6; 8 bases align to TRBD1. V was pared by 5 bases and J by 5 bases, with 9 bases of the junction left unmatched. The CDR3 contains 16 residues. Germline-derived CDR1 and CDR2 are SGHRS and YFSETQ. The CDR3 DNA reads TGCGCCAGCAGAAGCCAGACAGGGGCCGATAATTCACCCCTCCACTTT. Protein: CASRSQTGADNSPLHF. Full variable domain (remainder filled in from reference TRBV5-1 and TRBJ1-6): KAGVTQTPRYLIKTRGQQVTLSCSPISGHRSVSWYQQTPGQGLQFLFEYFSETQRNKGNFPGRFSGRQFSNSRSEMNVSTLELGDSALYLCASRSQTGADNSPLHFGNGTRLTVT.

The chain uses TRBV5-5 and TRBJ1-3, with D uncertain. V was pared by 4 bases and J by 0 bases, with 14 bases between. The CDR3 consists of 16 residues. Germline loops: CDR1 SGHKS, CDR2 YYEKEE (reference sequence). CDR3 region: CASSAPAGISGNTIYF. Here the CDR3 DNA reads TGTGCCAGCAGCGCTCCTGCAGGCATCTCTGGAAACACCATATATTTT. Full variable domain (outside the CDR3, taken from reference TRBV5-5 and TRBJ1-3): DAGVTQSPTHLIKTRGQQVTLRCSPISGHKSVSWYQQVLGQGPQFIFQYYEKEERGRGNFPDRFSARQFPNYSSELNVNALLLGDSALYLCASSAPAGISGNTIYFGEGSWLTVV.

In this sample, this clone turned up once. The V call is TRBV5-4, the J call TRBJ1-3; D is ambiguous. Germline lookup yields CDR1 SGHNT and CDR2 YYREEE (reference sequence). The CDR3 is 13 residues long. With 4 bases removed from V and 3 bases from J, the gap between germline ends came to 8 bases. CDR3 sequence: CASSQQSGNTIYF. Here the CDR3 DNA reads TGTGCCAGCAGCCAACAGAGTGGAAACACCATATATTTT.

The chain joins TRBV24-1 to TRBJ2-5, with TRBD2 identical over 9 bases. Trimming at V came to 4 bases and at J to 5 bases, leaving 7 bases not matched to a gene. This CDR3 has 15 residues. CDR1 is KGHDR and CDR2 is SFDVKD in the germline V gene. In DNA form, the CDR3 reads TGTGCCACCAGTGAAGTAGCGGGAGTGCGGGAGACCCAGTACTTC. Protein sequence: CATSEVAGVRETQYF.

The V call is TRBV19, the J call TRBJ1-1; no clear D. Germline-derived CDR1 and CDR2 are LNHDA and SQIVND (reference sequence). The CDR3 has 14 amino acids. Trimming shortened V by 6 bases and J by 2 bases, and 13 bases separated the two germline ends. CDR3 loop: CASSLAAVNTEAFF. The CDR3 DNA reads TGTGCCAGTAGCCTCGCCGCAGTTAACACTGAAGCTTTCTTT. Filled out from reference TRBV19 and TRBJ1-1, the complete variable domain reads DGGITQSPKYLFRKEGQNVTLSCEQNLNHDAMYWYRQDPGQGLRLIYYSQIVNDFQKGDIAEGYSVSREKKESFPLTVTSAQKNPTAFYLCASSLAAVNTEAFFGQGTRLTVV.

This rearrangement joins TRBV27 to TRBJ2-7; D is unclear. This CDR3 region has 14 residues. Trimming shortened V by 2 bases and J by 1 base, and 9 bases separated the two germline ends. Germline lookup yields CDR1 MNHEY and CDR2 SMNVEV (reference sequence). The CDR3 DNA reads as TGTGCCAGCAGTTTAACAGCCGGGTCCTACGAGCAGTACGTC. This translates into CASSLTAGSYEQYV.

There are a few counts of this clone. The chain uses TRBV3-1 (or the pseudogene TRBV3-2) and TRBJ1-2, with D unclear. CDR3 length: 14 residues. V lost 3 bases to trimming and J lost 2 bases, with 10 bases between them. Germline CDR1 reads LGHDT; CDR2 reads YNNKEL (reference sequence). The CDR3 here is CASSQPGRNYGYTF. In DNA form, the CDR3 reads TGTGCCAGCAGCCAGCCCGGCAGGAACTATGGCTACACCTTC.

This chain uses TRBV27 with TRBJ1-2; D perhaps matches TRBD1 (6 bases). Germline-derived CDR1 and CDR2 are MNHEY and SMNVEV (reference sequence). The V end was cut by 5 bases, the J end by 5 bases, with 18 bases between. The CDR3 is 15 amino acids. CDR3 DNA sequence: TGTGCCAGCAGTCTCACACAATCAGGGGTATATGGCTACACCTTC. Its translation: CASSLTQSGVYGYTF.

This chain joins TRBV19 and TRBJ1-4, with 9 bases lining up with TRBD1. V lost 3 bases and J lost 0; bases outside the gene matches: 5. The CDR3 spans 17 residues. CDR1 and CDR2 from the germline V gene are LNHDA and SQIVND (reference sequence). CDR3 region: CASSILDRGATNEKLFF. Here the CDR3 DNA reads TGTGCCAGTAGTATTTTGGACAGGGGTGCAACTAATGAAAAACTGTTTTTT. The full variable domain, completed using reference TRBV19 and TRBJ1-4, is DGGITQSPKYLFRKEGQNVTLSCEQNLNHDAMYWYRQDPGQGLRLIYYSQIVNDFQKGDIAEGYSVSREKKESFPLTVTSAQKNPTAFYLCASSILDRGATNEKLFFGSGTQLSVL.

CDR3 loop: CASGSWGVPSYGYTF. The DNA for the CDR3 is TGTGCCAGCGGGTCCTGGGGGGTACCCTCCTATGGCTACACCTTC. The chain recombines TRBV5-4 with TRBJ1-2; D possibly corresponds to TRBD1 (5 bases). V was shortened by 7 bases and J by 4 bases, with 20 bases between the two germline ends. CDR1 and CDR2 from the germline V gene are SGHNT and YYREEE (reference sequence). CDR3 length: 15 amino acids.

This sequence joins TRBV6-5 and TRBJ1-6; D not resolved. The CDR3 consists of 12 residues. Trimming removed 0 bases from V and 8 bases from J, with 2 bases in between. Germline CDR1 reads MNHEY; CDR2 reads SVGAGI. The CDR3 protein is CASSYSDSPLHF. CDR3 coding DNA: TGTGCCAGCAGTTACTCGGATTCACCCCTCCACTTT.

This chain uses TRBV18 with TRBJ2-3; D remains ambiguous. The V end lost 2 bases, the J end lost 6 bases, and 6 bases lay between the germline ends. This CDR3 has 12 residues. The germline V gene has CDR1 KGHSH and CDR2 LQKENI. DNA for the CDR3: TGTGCCAGCTCACCAATGGGCGATACGCAGTATTTT. It translates to CASSPMGDTQYF.

The rearrangement links TRBV19 to TRBJ1-6; tentative D call: TRBD1 (6 bases). With 3 bases removed from V and 6 bases from J, the gap between germline ends came to 15 bases. Germline loops: CDR1 LNHDA, CDR2 SQIVND (reference sequence). The CDR3 runs to 16 residues. CDR3 nucleotides: TGTGCCAGTAGTATTGGACAGCCCAGGGTTAATTCACCCCTCCACTTT. This gives the protein CASSIGQPRVNSPLHF.